Listed below are T cell receptor beta chains from one sample, sequenced in a study of blood T cell repertoires in COVID-19. The table came from immunoSEQ multiplex PCR; TCRdb's copy has only in-frame clones and leaves some out. Here the sample spans approximately 150,000 clones, 85% to 90% being singletons. Material for sequencing was peripheral blood. These receptors were taken from a woman aged 55-69 years with active COVID-19. Both conserved end residues are part of each CDR3. The order of the fields is V gene, CDR3 protein.

TRBV28 CASSHPQGPLYGYTF
TRBV7-8 CASSLGGQATNEKLFF
TRBV7-2 CASSPGNSQETQYF
TRBV24-1 CATSVATSGRAGELFF
TRBV18 CASSPRTGSNTEAFF
TRBV11-2 CASSLGLHSVYEQYF
TRBV4-1 CASSQDGTSGGNEQYF
TRBV15 CATSRVDRANYGYTF
TRBV6-5 CASSYGDKAFNEQFF
TRBV10-3 CAISEWGLAGYNEQFF
TRBV28 CASSSGQGDAYEQYF
TRBV10-3 CAISQLRTSGRAGNIQYF
TRBV18 CASSTGTGSSSGYTF
TRBV28 CASSLAAGSYNEQFF
TRBV11-2 CASSPHPSGSEQFF
TRBV9 CASSRIEGDSNQPQHF
TRBV7-2 CASSFTVDQPQHF
TRBV2 CASSVRLATDTQYF
TRBV27 CASSLKGGPRARYEQYF
TRBV9 CASSVGSAGVNTQYF
TRBV10-2 CASSELGELFF
TRBV28 CASSLEEALAGPNTGELFF
TRBV27 CASSFLSNTEAFF
TRBV3-1/TRBV3-2 CASSQSLAGVRGSSYNEQFF
TRBV5-1 CASRSRYQLSHNYEQYF
TRBV18 CASSPRTGLAGLAETQYF
TRBV20-1 CSASVTGKDEQYF
TRBV28 CASSRVAGGQFF
TRBV4-2 CASSQELRTGGGYTF
TRBV28 CASSLPINYGYTF
TRBV11-2 CASSPTGGGGGETQYF
TRBV2 CASTPLAGASSTDTQYF
TRBV4-2 CASSQDLYGNQPQHF
TRBV7-3 CASSPQGGTEAFF
TRBV28 CASTYTGELFF
TRBV29-1 CSVQRGSLGNNEQFF
TRBV5-8 CASSLVRWDRGYEQYF
TRBV9 CASSPHPGISAYEQYF
TRBV9 CASDDRGGTGELFF
TRBV19 CASRYREGQNSPLHF
TRBV25-1 CASSESAAGGWYEQYF
TRBV19 CASSTRGGGWDIQYF
TRBV7-3 CASSPVGGANTGELFF
TRBV7-9 CASSERDSYEQYF
TRBV6-6 CASSWAVDYGYTF
TRBV28 CASSLLRLAGGAYEQYF